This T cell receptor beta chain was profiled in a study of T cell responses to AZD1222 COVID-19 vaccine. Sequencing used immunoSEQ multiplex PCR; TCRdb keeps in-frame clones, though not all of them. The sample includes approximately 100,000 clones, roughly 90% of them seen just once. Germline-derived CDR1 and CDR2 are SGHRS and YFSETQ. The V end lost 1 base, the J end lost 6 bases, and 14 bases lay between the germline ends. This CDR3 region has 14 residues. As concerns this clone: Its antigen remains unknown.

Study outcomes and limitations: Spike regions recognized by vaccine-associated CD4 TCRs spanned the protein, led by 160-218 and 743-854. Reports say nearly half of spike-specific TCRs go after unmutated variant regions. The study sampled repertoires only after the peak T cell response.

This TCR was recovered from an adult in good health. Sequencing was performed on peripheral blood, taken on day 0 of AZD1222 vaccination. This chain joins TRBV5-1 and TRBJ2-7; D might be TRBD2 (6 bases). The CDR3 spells CASSLYREEGEQYF. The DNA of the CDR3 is TGCGCCAGCAGCTTGTATAGGGAGGAGGGCGAGCAGTACTTC.